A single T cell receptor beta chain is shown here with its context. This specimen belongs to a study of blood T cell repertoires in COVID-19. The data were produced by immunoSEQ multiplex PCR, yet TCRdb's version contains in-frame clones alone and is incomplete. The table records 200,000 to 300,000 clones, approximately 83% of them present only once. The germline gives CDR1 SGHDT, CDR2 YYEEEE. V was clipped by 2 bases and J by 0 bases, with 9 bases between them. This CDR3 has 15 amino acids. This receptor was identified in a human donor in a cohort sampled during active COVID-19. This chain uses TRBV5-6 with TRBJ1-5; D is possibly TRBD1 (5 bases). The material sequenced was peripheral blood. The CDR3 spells CASSLTGPSNQPQHF. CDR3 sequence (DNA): TGTGCCAGCAGCTTAACAGGACCTAGCAATCAGCCCCAGCATTTT.